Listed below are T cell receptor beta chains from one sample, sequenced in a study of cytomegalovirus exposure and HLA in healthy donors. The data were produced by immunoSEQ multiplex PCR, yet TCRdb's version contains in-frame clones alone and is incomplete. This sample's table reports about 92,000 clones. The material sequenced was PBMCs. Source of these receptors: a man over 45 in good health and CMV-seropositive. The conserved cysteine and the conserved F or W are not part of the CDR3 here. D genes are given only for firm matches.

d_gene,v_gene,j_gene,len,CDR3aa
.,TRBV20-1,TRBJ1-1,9,RGGAGTEAF
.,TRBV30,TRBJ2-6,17,AWSRKGWEGVSGANVLT
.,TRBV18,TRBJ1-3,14,ASSPYDSSSGNTIY
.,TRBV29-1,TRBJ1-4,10,SVGDFHEKLF
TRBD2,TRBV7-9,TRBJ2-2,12,ASSQGLATGELF
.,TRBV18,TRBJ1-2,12,ASSSSETTYGYT
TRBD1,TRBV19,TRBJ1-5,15,ASSMRTGPNGYQPQH
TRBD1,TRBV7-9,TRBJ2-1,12,ASSPRDRYNEQF
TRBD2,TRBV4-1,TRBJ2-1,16,ASSHPKRGGAAYNEQF
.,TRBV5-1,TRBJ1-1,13,ASRSRVGENTEAF
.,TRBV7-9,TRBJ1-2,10,ASSLGQNYYT
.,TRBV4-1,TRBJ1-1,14,ASSQLIVSVDTEAF
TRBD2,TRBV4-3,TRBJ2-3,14,ASSQRASGRGDTQY
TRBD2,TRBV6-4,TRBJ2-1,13,ASSGLAGAYNEQF
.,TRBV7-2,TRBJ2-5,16,ASSLPSRAGSSEETQY
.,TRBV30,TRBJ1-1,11,AWSVTVNTEAF
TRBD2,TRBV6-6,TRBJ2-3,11,ASNEAGPNTQY
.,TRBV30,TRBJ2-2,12,AWSVGSGTGELF
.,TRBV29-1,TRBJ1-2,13,SVEEAGRQGYGYT
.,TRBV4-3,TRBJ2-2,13,ASSQDPRTWGELF
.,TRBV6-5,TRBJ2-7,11,ASSQTGFQEQY
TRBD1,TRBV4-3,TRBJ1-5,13,ASSPRQGSRQPQH
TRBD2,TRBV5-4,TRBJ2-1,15,ASNRQGLAGGSGEQF